This T cell receptor beta chain comes out of a study of Ad26.COV2.S vaccination and SARS-CoV-2 variants. Across the study: Intramuscularly, Ad26.COV2.S was given either once or twice, 56 days apart.

As to this clone: Its target is not known.

The CDR3 runs to 15 residues. The germline CDR1 and CDR2 sequences are KGHDR and SFDVKD. V lost 0 bases, J lost 0 bases, and 6 bases lay in between. The treatment: around 19 received Ad26.COV2.S at low or high dose, single or two shots; five or six received placebo; per-sample allocation not given. Each sample was drawn 63 days after the first injection (of vaccine or placebo). Broader study findings: Placebo recipients and vaccine recipients were similar in non-spike TCR breadth.

Repertoires were generated with immunoSEQ multiplex PCR, while TCRdb's copy carries only in-frame clones and drops some. The profile shows under 250,000 clones, roughly 89% of them singletons. The sample was peripheral blood, taken in a trial of Ad26.COV2.S vaccine versus placebo. The chain uses TRBV24-1 and TRBJ2-3; D uncertain. This clonotype was sampled from a person between 18 and 65 years old who received the Ad26.COV2.S COVID-19 vaccine or a placebo. The DNA for the CDR3 is TGTGCCACCAGTGATTTGCGCTTAAGCACAGATACGCAGTATTTT. It translates to CATSDLRLSTDTQYF.